This T cell receptor (beta chain) is drawn from a study of PD-L1 blockade in urothelial cancer. About the study: Male sex and bladder-origin urothelial cancer were recorded for twenty-five of 29 patients. Analyses were performed on blood at 3 weeks after treatment start (the second dose) and at 6 weeks. A median around 140,000 T cells were found in blood samples. General observations from the study: Those with durable benefit had larger increases in tumor-associated blood clones at 3 weeks.

The assay was immunoSEQ multiplex PCR, and TCRdb's table has in-frame clones only and misses some. The data hold 85,000 to 90,000 clones, with 90% observed a single time. A word on this clone: Its target is unknown.

V was clipped by 1 base and J by 6 bases; unmatched bases: 5. This CDR3 comprises 14 residues. Germline V gene sequence: CDR1 SGHVS, CDR2 FQNEAQ. The starting material was PBMCs, obtained around atezolizumab (anti-PD-L1) treatment. This sequence was found in a man between 60 and 75 years old with urothelial cancer. The V call is TRBV7-8, the J call TRBJ2-7, with 8 bases fitting TRBD2. The CDR3 region has the DNA TGTGCCAGCAGCTTAGGCGGGGGGCTGTTCGAGCAGTACTTC. This sequence encodes CASSLGGGLFEQYF.